These 32 T cell receptor beta chains were all obtained from the same sample, sequenced in a study of regulatory T cells. Study results and caveats: Hydrophobic residues at CDR3 positions 6 and 7 were enriched in conventional CD4+ T cells of CD3G-deficient patients.

The primer mix had 52 TRBV and 13 TRBJ primers. Assay: immunoSEQ multiplex PCR; the TCRdb copy retains only in-frame clones and omits some. Counted here are 30,000 to 40,000 clones, over 85% occurring once; the ten biggest clones make up about 0.99%. Their cognate antigens are unknown. Sequenced: conventional CD4+ T cells sorted from blood. The source is a child between 2 and 9 years old with CD3G deficiency.

The gene calls are TRBV7-3 and TRBJ1-3; perhaps TRBD1 as D (6 bases). Trimming stripped 5 bases from V and 0 bases from J, with 17 bases between. The CDR3 loop spans 17 amino acids. Germline V gene data show CDR1 as SGHTA and CDR2 as FQGTGA. The CDR3 DNA sequence: TGTGCCAGCAGCCAGCCGGGGGAAGGGGGCTCTGGAAACACCATATATTTT. Protein sequence: CASSQPGEGGSGNTIYF.

This chain joins TRBV6-6 and TRBJ2-7; D unresolved. V shed 5 bases and J shed 4 bases, with 9 bases lying between them. The CDR3 has 12 residues. Germline CDR1 reads MNHNY; CDR2 reads SVGAGI (reference sequence). CDR3 sequence (DNA): TGTGCCAGCAGTAGGGAAAATTACGAGCAGTACTTC. Its translation is CASSRENYEQYF.

Only a few counts were recorded for this clone. CDR3 DNA sequence: TGTGCCAGCAGTTACTCGACCGGAGGACTGTCGGCTTTCTTT. Its translation is CASSYSTGGLSAFF. This chain links TRBV6-6 with TRBJ1-1; no firm D call. The V end lost 0 bases, the J end lost 11 bases, and 16 bases lay between the germline ends. This CDR3 spans 14 amino acids. Germline assignment: CDR1 MNHNY and CDR2 SVGAGI (reference sequence).

This chain links TRBV7-6 with TRBJ2-3; 13 bases fit TRBD2. This CDR3 is built from 20 residues. V shed 3 bases, J shed 0 bases, and the junction held 12 bases outside the gene matches. Germline loops: CDR1 SGHVS, CDR2 FNYEAQ. CDR3 sequence: CASSFRLRTSGRTSTDTQYF. The CDR3 DNA reads as TGTGCCAGCAGCTTCCGACTTCGGACTAGCGGGAGAACTAGCACAGATACGCAGTATTTT.

This clone was counted a single time. The chain links TRBV5-1 to TRBJ2-3, with 7 positions matching TRBD1. The CDR3 consists of 14 residues. J gave up 0 bases and V 4 bases, and 2 bases lay outside the gene matches. Germline CDR1 and CDR2: SGHRS and YFSETQ. The CDR3 DNA reads as TGCGCCAGCAGCGAGGGGGCTAGCACAGATACGCAGTATTTT. Encoded protein: CASSEGASTDTQYF.

DNA of the CDR3: TGCGCCAGCAGCTTCTCCCCTGGATGGAGGTATGGCTACACCTTC. Its translation is CASSFSPGWRYGYTF. The chain joins TRBV5-1 to TRBJ1-2; D uncertain. Per the germline V gene, CDR1 is SGHRS and CDR2 is YFSETQ. CDR3 length: 15 amino acids. The V gene lost 2 bases and the J gene lost 5 bases, with 16 bases spanning the gap.

The rearrangement links TRBV20-1 to TRBJ2-5; D is unclear. The CDR3 runs to 10 residues. V was shortened by 5 bases and J by 7 bases, with 8 bases between the two germline ends. From germline, CDR1 is DFQATT and CDR2 SNEGSKA (reference sequence). CDR3 region: CSAGLGTQYF. CDR3 nucleotides: TGCAGTGCTGGCCTGGGGACCCAGTACTTC.

On this clone itself: This sample also contains other DNA sequences that code for the same CDR3. The chain has TRBV28 and TRBJ2-7; no clear D. The CDR3 totals 12 residues. Germline CDR1 is MDHEN and CDR2 is SYDVKM. Trimming took 6 bases from V and 0 from J, leaving 6 bases between them. The CDR3 spells CASSRNSYEQYF. CDR3 bases: TGTGCCAGCAGCAGGAACTCCTACGAGCAGTACTTC.

This chain joins TRBV6-6 and TRBJ2-7; 7 bases line up with TRBD2. Germline lookup yields CDR1 MNHNY and CDR2 SVGAGI (reference sequence). The CDR3 is made up of 14 amino acids. The V and J ends lost 8 bases and 3 bases, in that order; junction bases with no gene match: 10. The CDR3 sequence is CASPVRLAVYEQYF. The CDR3 DNA is TGTGCCAGCCCTGTCCGCCTAGCGGTCTACGAGCAGTACTTC.

The chain employs TRBV28 and TRBJ2-2; D ambiguous. The CDR3 sequence is 14 residues long. The V and J ends lost 3 bases and 7 bases respectively, with 12 bases between them. Germline loops: CDR1 MDHEN, CDR2 SYDVKM. Written as DNA, the CDR3 is TGTGCCAGCAGTTTTTCCCGACGGCACGGGGAGCTGTTTTTT. As protein: CASSFSRRHGELFF.

The chain couples TRBV5-1 to TRBJ2-5; D might be TRBD1 (5 bases). Per the germline V gene, CDR1 is SGHRS and CDR2 is YFSETQ. V dropped 4 bases and J dropped 7 bases, with 11 bases sitting between them. The CDR3 runs 12 residues. In DNA form, the CDR3 reads TGCGCCAGCAGCCACGACCAGGGGACCCAGTACTTC. Its protein is CASSHDQGTQYF.

This chain links TRBV6-1 with TRBJ1-1; 8 bases map to TRBD1. CDR3 length equals 14 residues. Per the germline V gene, CDR1 is MNHNS and CDR2 is SASEGT. V lost 4 bases and J lost 7; bases outside the gene matches: 8. CDR3 bases: TGTGCCAGCAGTGCATTAGGACAGGGAGTTGAAGCTTTCTTT. Its translation is CASSALGQGVEAFF.

The V and J genes are TRBV6-1 and TRBJ1-5; tentative D call: TRBD1 (5 bases). The CDR3 spans 14 residues. Germline V gene lookup returns CDR1 MNHNS and CDR2 SASEGT. V dropped 7 bases and J dropped 2 bases, with 12 bases sitting between them. CDR3 amino acids: CASNLMGGNQPQHF. The CDR3 DNA reads as TGTGCCAGCAATTTAATGGGGGGCAATCAGCCCCAGCATTTT.

This chain connects TRBV19 to TRBJ2-4, with 11 positions matching TRBD1. Germline V gives CDR1 LNHDA, CDR2 SQIVND (reference sequence). The V segment lost 5 bases and the J segment 2 bases; nucleotides outside the gene matches: 8. This CDR3 has 17 residues. The CDR3 region is CASSPLGQGGSKNIQYF. The CDR3 DNA is TGTGCCAGTAGTCCCCTGGGACAGGGGGGGTCCAAAAACATTCAGTACTTC. The whole variable domain, remainder taken from reference TRBV19 and TRBJ2-4, is DGGITQSPKYLFRKEGQNVTLSCEQNLNHDAMYWYRQDPGQGLRLIYYSQIVNDFQKGDIAEGYSVSREKKESFPLTVTSAQKNPTAFYLCASSPLGQGGSKNIQYFGAGTRLSVL.

The chain is built from TRBV28 and TRBJ1-1; D is unresolved. The CDR3 is 14 amino acids. V lost 4 bases and J 1 base, leaving 10 bases between the germline ends. CDR1 MDHEN and CDR2 SYDVKM come from the germline V gene. DNA of the CDR3: TGTGCCAGCAGTTCCCGTTGGGGGAACACTGAAGCTTTCTTT. It codes for CASSSRWGNTEAFF.

The chain carries TRBV5-1 and TRBJ2-2; D unresolved. Germline loops: CDR1 SGHRS, CDR2 YFSETQ. V was shortened by 1 base and J by 5 bases, with 6 bases between the two germline ends. The CDR3 spans 13 residues. CDR3 sequence (DNA): TGCGCCAGCAGCTTGCAACCAACCGGGGAGCTGTTTTTT. Its protein is CASSLQPTGELFF.

This clone was observed once. The junction departs from germline at one end; a sequencing error may be responsible. J is TRBJ2-1 and V is TRBV6-1; D assignment may be TRBD1 or TRBD2 (7 bases each). This CDR3 has 14 residues. The germline V gene has CDR1 MNHNS and CDR2 SASEGT. Written as DNA, the CDR3 is TGTGCCAGCAAAAGGTCGACAGGGACTAATGGGCAGTTCTTC. Its protein is CASKRSTGTNGQFF.

The gene calls are TRBV6-6 and TRBJ2-1; TRBD2 is a possible D gene (5 bases). Trimming cost V 6 bases and J 5 bases, with 20 bases left between them. The V gene's germline CDR1 is MNHNY and CDR2 SVGAGI (reference sequence). The CDR3 is 16 residues long. CDR3 in DNA: TGTGCCAGCAGGCGCTTTGATCAAAGCGGAAACAATGAGCAGTTCTTC. Its protein is CASRRFDQSGNNEQFF.

A few counts support this clone. For the CDR3, the DNA is TGTGCCAGCAGTTTAGCGGGGAGCTCCTACGAGCAGTACTTC. It codes for CASSLAGSSYEQYF. The chain employs TRBV28 and TRBJ2-7, with D tentatively TRBD2 (6 bases). V was cut by 2 bases and J by 0 bases, with 8 bases left in between. The germline gives CDR1 MDHEN, CDR2 SYDVKM. CDR3 size: 14 residues. Variable domain in full (rest from reference TRBV28 and TRBJ2-7): DVKVTQSSRYLVKRTGEKVFLECVQDMDHENMFWYRQDPGLGLRLIYFSYDVKMKEKGDIPEGYSVSREKKERFSLILESASTNQTSMYLCASSLAGSSYEQYFGPGTRLTVT.

V gene TRBV7-2 combines with J gene TRBJ2-1; 7 bases fit TRBD1. There are 15 residues in the CDR3. V was pared by 6 bases and J by 2 bases, with 7 bases of the junction left unmatched. Germline CDR1 is SGHTA and CDR2 is FQGNSA. The CDR3 spells CASSYPDRTYNEQFF. CDR3 bases: TGTGCCAGCAGTTACCCGGACAGGACCTACAATGAGCAGTTCTTC.

The chain uses TRBV10-3 and TRBJ2-7, with a tentative D call TRBD2 (5 bases). Germline CDR1 is ENHRY and CDR2 is SYGVKD. Trimming pared 5 bases from V and 4 bases from J, leaving 12 bases between. The CDR3 runs 13 residues. The CDR3 protein is CAISPRVDYEQYF. CDR3 bases: TGTGCCATCAGTCCGAGGGTTGATTACGAGCAGTACTTC.

The J gene is TRBJ1-2, the V gene TRBV6-6, with a tentative D call TRBD1 (5 bases). CDR3 size: 13 residues. Trimming shortened V by 5 bases and J by 3 bases, and 10 bases separated the two germline ends. Germline CDR1 and CDR2: MNHNY and SVGAGI (reference sequence). The CDR3 DNA reads as TGTGCCAGCAGTCAGGGTCACGACTATGGCTACACCTTC. The encoded protein is CASSQGHDYGYTF.

A single count supports this clone. The rearrangement links TRBV28 to TRBJ1-4; a weak D match, TRBD1 (5 bases). This CDR3 has 16 amino acids. Per germline, CDR1 MDHEN and CDR2 SYDVKM. Trimming shortened V by 1 base and J by 4 bases, and 13 bases separated the two germline ends. The chain's CDR3 is CASSLLRGGNNEKLFF. The DNA for the CDR3 is TGTGCCAGCAGTTTATTAAGGGGAGGGAATAATGAAAAACTGTTTTTT.

The chain carries TRBV5-1 and TRBJ2-7; TRBD1 aligns across 8 bases. The CDR3 sequence is 13 residues long. Germline CDR1 and CDR2: SGHRS and YFSETQ. J lost 5 bases, V lost 2 bases, and 3 bases had no gene match. CDR3 residues: CASSFGRGHEQYF. In DNA, the CDR3 is TGCGCCAGCAGCTTTGGCAGGGGGCACGAGCAGTACTTC.

This chain uses TRBV28 with TRBJ2-7, with TRBD1 identical over 9 bases. Germline V lookup: CDR1 MDHEN, CDR2 SYDVKM. The CDR3 has 13 residues. With V trimmed by 5 bases and J by 6 bases, 5 bases remained unmatched. For the CDR3, the DNA is TGTGCCAGCAGTCCACAGGGGGCCAGCGAGCAGTACTTC. This encodes CASSPQGASEQYF.

This clone has just a few counts. V usage is TRBV19 and J usage is TRBJ2-2; TRBD1 is a possible D gene (6 bases). Germline CDR1 and CDR2: LNHDA and SQIVND (reference sequence). The CDR3 sequence is 14 residues long. V was trimmed by 7 bases and J by 4 bases, leaving 13 bases between them. As DNA, the CDR3 is TGTGCCAGTACGAAACAGGGCTTCACCGGGGAGCTGTTTTTT. As protein: CASTKQGFTGELFF.

The chain couples TRBV28 to TRBJ1-6; the D is unclear. V lost 0 bases and J lost 6, with 6 bases in between. This CDR3 has 14 residues. From germline, CDR1 is MDHEN and CDR2 SYDVKM. CDR3 region: CASSLWGSNSPLHF. The DNA of the CDR3 is TGTGCCAGCAGTTTATGGGGGAGTAATTCACCCCTCCACTTT. The complete variable domain, with remaining parts taken from reference TRBV28 and TRBJ1-6, reads DVKVTQSSRYLVKRTGEKVFLECVQDMDHENMFWYRQDPGLGLRLIYFSYDVKMKEKGDIPEGYSVSREKKERFSLILESASTNQTSMYLCASSLWGSNSPLHFGNGTRLTVT.

The chain combines TRBV5-1 with TRBJ2-7; D is uncertain. V was pared by 0 bases and J by 3 bases, with 13 bases between. CDR1 is SGHRS and CDR2 is YFSETQ in the germline V gene. CDR3 size: 15 residues. In DNA, the CDR3 is TGCGCCAGCAGCTTGGGTTTCCACTCCGGCTACGAGCAGTACTTC. It specifies CASSLGFHSGYEQYF. The variable domain in full, completed from reference TRBV5-1 and TRBJ2-7, reads KAGVTQTPRYLIKTRGQQVTLSCSPISGHRSVSWYQQTPGQGLQFLFEYFSETQRNKGNFPGRFSGRQFSNSRSEMNVSTLELGDSALYLCASSLGFHSGYEQYFGPGTRLTVT.

The V gene is TRBV11-2, the J gene TRBJ2-2; tentative D call: TRBD2 (8 bases). Per germline, CDR1 SGHAT and CDR2 FQNNGV. V shed 0 bases and J shed 1 base, with 15 bases lying between them. The CDR3 is 18 residues long. This CDR3 is CASSLEAGGQKNTGELFF. CDR3 nucleotides: TGTGCCAGCAGCTTAGAGGCGGGGGGACAGAAGAACACCGGGGAGCTGTTTTTT.

This clone showed up just a few times. Compared with germline, one end of the junction differs, possibly owing to a read error. The chain uses TRBV6-1 and TRBJ2-7, with D maybe TRBD2 (5 bases). From germline, CDR1 is MNHNS and CDR2 SASEGT. This CDR3 is 12 amino acids long. In nucleotides, the CDR3 is TGTGCCAGCAGTGAAGCTTTCGCAGGACTTGTCTTC. Amino acid sequence: CASSEAFAGLVF.

The V and J genes are TRBV10-3 and TRBJ2-3; D gene uncertain. V gave up 0 bases and J gave up 7 bases, with 11 bases separating them. CDR1 and CDR2 (germline): ENHRY, SYGVKD. The CDR3 consists of 14 residues. This chain's CDR3 is CAISESPDRNTQYF. CDR3 bases: TGTGCCATCAGTGAGTCGCCGGATAGAAATACGCAGTATTTT.

J is TRBJ1-2 and V is TRBV5-1; D is uncertain. Germline V lookup: CDR1 SGHRS, CDR2 YFSETQ. Trimming cost V 4 bases and J 2 bases, with 9 bases left between them. This CDR3 comprises 13 residues. The CDR3 protein is CASSPEANYGYTF. The CDR3 nucleotides are TGCGCCAGCAGCCCGGAAGCGAACTATGGCTACACCTTC.